This is a list of T cell receptor beta chains from one sample in a study of monozygotic twins with inflammatory bowel disease. TCRdb reprocessed the 5' RACE reads and reports one entry per CDR3 protein, with no DNA. Here the sample table reports about 99,000 distinct CDR3 sequences. The source material was blood. The origin of the receptors is a human donor with ulcerative colitis or Crohn's disease, or a healthy co-twin of an affected twin (not recorded which). Each CDR3 is given with its conserved first and last residue. The order of the fields is V gene, J gene, CDR3 protein.

V: TRBV7-2; J: TRBJ2-7; CDR3: CASTADRGRGVYEQYF
V: TRBV20-1; J: TRBJ2-7; CDR3: CSACLPGLDEQYF
V: TRBV4-3; J: TRBJ2-7; CDR3: CASSQATGGMYEQYF
V: TRBV18; J: TRBJ1-1; CDR3: CASSGGFMNTEAFF
V: TRBV4-1; J: TRBJ2-1; CDR3: CASSQPGTSGSGKQFF
V: TRBV10-3; J: TRBJ2-2; CDR3: CAISEQPPPTGAGELFF
V: TRBV20-1; J: TRBJ2-3; CDR3: CSARGLAGDTDTQYF
V: TRBV5-1; J: TRBJ2-1; CDR3: CASGTGFYEQFF
V: TRBV28; J: TRBJ2-3; CDR3: CASSWDLPGTQYF
V: TRBV12-3/TRBV12-4; J: TRBJ2-2; CDR3: CASSWRYTGELFF
V: TRBV7-9; J: TRBJ2-2; CDR3: CASSHHGELFF
V: TRBV20-1; J: TRBJ1-1; CDR3: CSATGGHTEAFF
V: TRBV28; J: TRBJ2-5; CDR3: CASSFWTEQETQYF
V: TRBV7-9; J: TRBJ1-5; CDR3: CASRQTGNDQPQHF
V: TRBV18; J: TRBJ1-2; CDR3: CASSPSEMDASYGGYTF
V: TRBV12-3/TRBV12-4; J: TRBJ2-1; CDR3: CASQASGGAGYEQFF
V: TRBV15; J: TRBJ2-3; CDR3: CATSRVGTSGGISTDTQYF
V: TRBV6-5; J: TRBJ2-2; CDR3: CASSYLAAVGTGKPGELFF
V: TRBV6-1; J: TRBJ1-4; CDR3: CASATQDGRAELFF
V: TRBV7-9; J: TRBJ2-5; CDR3: CASSWPGRSETQYF
V: TRBV15; J: TRBJ2-5; CDR3: CATSRDRQGGETQYF
V: TRBV28; J: TRBJ2-1; CDR3: CASRDRDSHYNEQFF
V: TRBV12-3/TRBV12-4; J: TRBJ1-2; CDR3: CASTWGYGYTF
V: TRBV4-3; J: TRBJ2-4; CDR3: CASSQEGGPAKNIQYF
V: TRBV12-3/TRBV12-4; J: TRBJ1-1; CDR3: CASSPSGRQNTEAFF
V: TRBV7-2; J: TRBJ1-1; CDR3: CASSLTGSKNTEAFF
V: TRBV11-2; J: TRBJ2-1; CDR3: CASSPSSGMETGEQFF
V: TRBV7-2; J: TRBJ2-7; CDR3: CASSVQLSEQYF
V: TRBV2; J: TRBJ2-7; CDR3: CASRKDRGDYEQYF
V: TRBV7-2; J: TRBJ2-3; CDR3: CASSTDSGRTDTQYF
V: TRBV20-1; J: TRBJ2-1; CDR3: CSAPRTASGDEQFF
V: TRBV7-8; J: TRBJ1-6; CDR3: CASSLAGQISPLHF
V: TRBV13; J: TRBJ1-1; CDR3: CASSPRGNTEAFF